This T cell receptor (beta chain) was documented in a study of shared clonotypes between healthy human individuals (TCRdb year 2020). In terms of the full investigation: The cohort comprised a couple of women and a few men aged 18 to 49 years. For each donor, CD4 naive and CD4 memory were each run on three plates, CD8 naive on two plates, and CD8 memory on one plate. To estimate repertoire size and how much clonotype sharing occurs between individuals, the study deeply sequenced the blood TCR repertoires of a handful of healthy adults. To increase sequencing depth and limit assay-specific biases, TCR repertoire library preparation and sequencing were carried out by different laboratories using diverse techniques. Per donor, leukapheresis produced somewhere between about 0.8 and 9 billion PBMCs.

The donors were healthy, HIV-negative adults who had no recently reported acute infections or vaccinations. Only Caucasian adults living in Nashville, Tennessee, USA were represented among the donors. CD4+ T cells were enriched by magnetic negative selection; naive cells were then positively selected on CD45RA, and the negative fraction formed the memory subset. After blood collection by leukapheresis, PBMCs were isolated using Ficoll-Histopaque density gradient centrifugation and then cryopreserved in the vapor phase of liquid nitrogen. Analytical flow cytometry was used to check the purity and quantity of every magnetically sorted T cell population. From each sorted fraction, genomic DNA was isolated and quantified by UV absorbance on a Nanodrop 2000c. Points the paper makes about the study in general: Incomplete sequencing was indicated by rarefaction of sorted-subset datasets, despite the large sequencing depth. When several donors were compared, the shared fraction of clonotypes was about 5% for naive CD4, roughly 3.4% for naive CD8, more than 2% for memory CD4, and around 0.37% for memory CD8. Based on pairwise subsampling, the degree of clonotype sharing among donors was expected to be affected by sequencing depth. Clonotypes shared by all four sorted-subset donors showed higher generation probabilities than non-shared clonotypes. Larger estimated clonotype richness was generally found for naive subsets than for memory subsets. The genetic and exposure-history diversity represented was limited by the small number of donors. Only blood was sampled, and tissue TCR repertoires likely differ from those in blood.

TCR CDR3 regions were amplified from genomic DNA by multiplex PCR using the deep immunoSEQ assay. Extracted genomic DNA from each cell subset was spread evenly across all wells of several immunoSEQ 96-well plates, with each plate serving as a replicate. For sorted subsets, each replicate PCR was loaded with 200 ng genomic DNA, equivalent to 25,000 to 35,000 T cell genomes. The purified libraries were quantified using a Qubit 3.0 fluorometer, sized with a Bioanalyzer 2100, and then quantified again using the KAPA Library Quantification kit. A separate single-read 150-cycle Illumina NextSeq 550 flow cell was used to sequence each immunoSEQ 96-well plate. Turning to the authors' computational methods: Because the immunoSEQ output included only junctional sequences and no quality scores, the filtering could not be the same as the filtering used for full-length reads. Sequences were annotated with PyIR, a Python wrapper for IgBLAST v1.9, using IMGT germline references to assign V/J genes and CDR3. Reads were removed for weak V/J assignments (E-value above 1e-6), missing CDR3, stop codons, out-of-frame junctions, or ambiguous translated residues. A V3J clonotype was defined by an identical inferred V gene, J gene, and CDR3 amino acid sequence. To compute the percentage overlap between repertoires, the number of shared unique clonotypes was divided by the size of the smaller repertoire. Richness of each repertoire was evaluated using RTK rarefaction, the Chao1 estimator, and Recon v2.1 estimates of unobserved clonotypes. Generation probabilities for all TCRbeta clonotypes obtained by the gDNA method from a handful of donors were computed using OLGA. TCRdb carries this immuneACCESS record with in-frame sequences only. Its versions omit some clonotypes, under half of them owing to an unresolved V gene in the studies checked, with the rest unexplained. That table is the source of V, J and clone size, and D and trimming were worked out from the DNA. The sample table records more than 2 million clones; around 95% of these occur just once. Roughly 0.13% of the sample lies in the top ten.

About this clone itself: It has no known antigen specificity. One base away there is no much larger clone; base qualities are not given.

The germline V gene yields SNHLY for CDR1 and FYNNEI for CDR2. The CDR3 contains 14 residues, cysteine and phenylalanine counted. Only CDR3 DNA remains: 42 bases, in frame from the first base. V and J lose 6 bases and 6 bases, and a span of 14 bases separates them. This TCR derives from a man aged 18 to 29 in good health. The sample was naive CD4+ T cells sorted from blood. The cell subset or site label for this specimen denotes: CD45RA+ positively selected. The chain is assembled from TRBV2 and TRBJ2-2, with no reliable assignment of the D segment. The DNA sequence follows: TGTGCCAGCAGAGACGGGTCGCCGGCCGGGGAGCTGTTTTTT. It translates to CASRDGSPAGELFF.